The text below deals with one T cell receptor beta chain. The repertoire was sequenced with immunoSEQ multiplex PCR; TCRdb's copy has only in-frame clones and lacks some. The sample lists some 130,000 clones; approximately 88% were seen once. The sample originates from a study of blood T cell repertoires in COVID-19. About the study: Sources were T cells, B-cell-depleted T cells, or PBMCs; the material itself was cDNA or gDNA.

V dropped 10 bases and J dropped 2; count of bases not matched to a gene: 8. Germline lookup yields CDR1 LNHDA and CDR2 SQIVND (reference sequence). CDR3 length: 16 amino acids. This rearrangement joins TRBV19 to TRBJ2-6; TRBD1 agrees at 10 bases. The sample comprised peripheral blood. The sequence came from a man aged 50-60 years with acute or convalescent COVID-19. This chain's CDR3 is CATGDRGSTGANVLTF. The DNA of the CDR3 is TGTGCCACCGGGGACAGGGGCTCCACTGGGGCCAACGTCCTGACTTTC. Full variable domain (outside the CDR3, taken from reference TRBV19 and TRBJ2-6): DGGITQSPKYLFRKEGQNVTLSCEQNLNHDAMYWYRQDPGQGLRLIYYSQIVNDFQKGDIAEGYSVSREKKESFPLTVTSAQKNPTAFYLCATGDRGSTGANVLTFGAGSRLTVL.